This is a list of T cell receptor beta chains from one sample in a study of blood T cell repertoires in COVID-19. Produced via immunoSEQ multiplex PCR; TCRdb's table is partial and in-frame only. This table holds about 98,000 clones, around 80% found once. The specimen sequenced was peripheral blood. Receptors originate from a man aged 60-69 years with acute or convalescent COVID-19. CDR3s include the opening cysteine and the closing phenylalanine or tryptophan. Each record gives: J gene, clone size, D gene, V gene, CDR3 protein, CDR3 DNA. A D gene is named only where the DNA matches it firmly. For some rows the clone size is stated as once, few or many, or as a class when expanded; others skip it.

j_call: TRBJ2-1
clone_size: -
d_call: TRBD1
v_call: TRBV10-1
cdr3_aa: CASSASLDRGPYNEQFF
cdr3_nt: TGCGCCAGCAGTGCCTCCCTCGACAGGGGCCCCTACAATGAGCAGTTCTTC

j_call: TRBJ2-3
clone_size: -
d_call: TRBD2
v_call: TRBV3-1/TRBV3-2
cdr3_aa: CASSRISGGATDTQYF
cdr3_nt: TGTGCCAGCAGCCGGATTAGCGGGGGGGCGACAGATACGCAGTATTTT

j_call: TRBJ2-5
clone_size: -
d_call: -
v_call: TRBV9
cdr3_aa: CASSVDTGQETQYF
cdr3_nt: TGTGCCAGCAGCGTAGATACAGGGCAAGAGACCCAGTACTTC

j_call: TRBJ1-1
clone_size: -
d_call: TRBD1
v_call: TRBV19
cdr3_aa: CASSSPPGTGGRAEAFF
cdr3_nt: TGTGCCAGTAGTAGCCCCCCCGGGACAGGAGGTAGAGCTGAAGCTTTCTTT

j_call: TRBJ1-1
clone_size: -
d_call: TRBD1
v_call: TRBV3-1/TRBV3-2
cdr3_aa: CASSNSGQGMSVKAFF
cdr3_nt: TGTGCCAGCAGCAATTCCGGACAGGGAATGTCGGTTAAAGCTTTCTTT

j_call: TRBJ2-7
clone_size: -
d_call: TRBD1
v_call: TRBV6-5
cdr3_aa: CASSPGQGIYEQYF
cdr3_nt: TGTGCCAGCAGCCCGGGACAGGGCATATACGAGCAGTACTTC

j_call: TRBJ2-2
clone_size: -
d_call: TRBD1
v_call: TRBV6-5
cdr3_aa: CASRNQGDTGELFF
cdr3_nt: TGTGCCAGCAGAAACCAGGGGGACACCGGGGAGCTGTTTTTT

j_call: TRBJ2-5
clone_size: -
d_call: -
v_call: TRBV5-1
cdr3_aa: CASSLTPGVQGETQYF
cdr3_nt: TGCGCCAGCAGCCTCACTCCTGGGGTCCAGGGGGAGACCCAGTACTTC

j_call: TRBJ2-5
clone_size: -
d_call: TRBD1
v_call: TRBV29-1
cdr3_aa: CSVESDRGRETQYF
cdr3_nt: TGCAGCGTTGAGTCGGACAGGGGGCGAGAGACCCAGTACTTC

j_call: TRBJ1-4
clone_size: -
d_call: -
v_call: TRBV4-1
cdr3_aa: CASSRTREKLFF
cdr3_nt: TGCGCCAGCAGCCGGACAAGGGAAAAACTGTTTTTT

j_call: TRBJ1-3
clone_size: -
d_call: -
v_call: TRBV13
cdr3_aa: CASSPPGRDTIYF
cdr3_nt: TGTGCCAGCAGCCCCCCTGGGAGAGACACCATATATTTT

j_call: TRBJ2-1
clone_size: few
d_call: TRBD2
v_call: TRBV10-1
cdr3_aa: CASSESVQRGQNEQFF
cdr3_nt: TGCGCCAGCAGTGAGTCGGTGCAGCGGGGGCAAAATGAGCAGTTCTTC

j_call: TRBJ2-1
clone_size: -
d_call: TRBD2
v_call: TRBV5-4
cdr3_aa: CASSSRLAGTYNEQFF
cdr3_nt: TGTGCCAGCAGTTCGAGACTAGCGGGGACCTACAATGAGCAGTTCTTC

j_call: TRBJ1-4
clone_size: -
d_call: TRBD1
v_call: TRBV15
cdr3_aa: CATSRVGQSNEKLFF
cdr3_nt: TGTGCCACCAGCAGAGTGGGACAGTCTAATGAAAAACTGTTTTTT

j_call: TRBJ2-2
clone_size: -
d_call: TRBD2
v_call: TRBV5-1
cdr3_aa: CASSFGGRSNTGELFF
cdr3_nt: TGCGCCAGCAGCTTCGGCGGGAGATCGAACACCGGGGAGCTGTTTTTT

j_call: TRBJ1-4
clone_size: -
d_call: -
v_call: TRBV5-1
cdr3_aa: CASSPAARTTTNEKLFF
cdr3_nt: TGCGCCAGCAGCCCGGCGGCCCGGACTACTACTAATGAAAAACTGTTTTTT

j_call: TRBJ2-1
clone_size: -
d_call: TRBD2
v_call: TRBV7-9
cdr3_aa: CASKLAGQNEQFF
cdr3_nt: TGTGCCAGCAAACTAGCGGGACAAAATGAGCAGTTCTTC

j_call: TRBJ1-5
clone_size: -
d_call: TRBD1
v_call: TRBV4-3
cdr3_aa: CASSQELDRGNQPQHF
cdr3_nt: TGCGCCAGCAGCCAAGAATTAGACAGGGGCAATCAGCCCCAGCATTTT

j_call: TRBJ2-1
clone_size: -
d_call: TRBD1
v_call: TRBV6-2/TRBV6-3
cdr3_aa: CASSYPIDRGVYNEQFF
cdr3_nt: TGTGCCAGCAGTTACCCTATAGACAGGGGAGTTTACAATGAGCAGTTCTTC

j_call: TRBJ2-3
clone_size: -
d_call: -
v_call: TRBV7-9
cdr3_aa: CASSLDGISHNTQYF
cdr3_nt: TGTGCCAGCAGCTTAGACGGGATCAGTCACAATACGCAGTATTTT

j_call: TRBJ1-1
clone_size: -
d_call: TRBD1
v_call: TRBV30
cdr3_aa: CAWSNRDRAFTEAFF
cdr3_nt: TGTGCCTGGTCCAACCGGGACAGGGCTTTTACTGAAGCTTTCTTT

j_call: TRBJ1-1
clone_size: -
d_call: -
v_call: TRBV6-2/TRBV6-3
cdr3_aa: CASSYGQKEAFF
cdr3_nt: TGTGCCAGCAGTTACGGGCAGAAAGAAGCTTTCTTT

j_call: TRBJ2-3
clone_size: few
d_call: TRBD1
v_call: TRBV10-2
cdr3_aa: CASNGPGQGMGVTQYF
cdr3_nt: TGCGCCAGCAACGGCCCGGGACAGGGGATGGGAGTTACGCAGTATTTT

j_call: TRBJ2-3
clone_size: -
d_call: TRBD2
v_call: TRBV27
cdr3_aa: CASSSSRTSGRGDTQYF
cdr3_nt: TGTGCCAGCAGTTCTTCTCGGACTAGCGGGAGGGGAGATACGCAGTATTTT

j_call: TRBJ1-1
clone_size: -
d_call: -
v_call: TRBV5-6
cdr3_aa: CASSLKQGMRNTEAFF
cdr3_nt: TGTGCCAGCAGCTTGAAGCAGGGGATGCGGAACACTGAAGCTTTCTTT

j_call: TRBJ2-1
clone_size: -
d_call: TRBD1
v_call: TRBV27
cdr3_aa: CASSLSPGGAGHEQFF
cdr3_nt: TGTGCCAGCAGTTTATCGCCAGGGGGCGCCGGCCATGAGCAGTTCTTC

j_call: TRBJ1-3
clone_size: -
d_call: -
v_call: TRBV6-5
cdr3_aa: CASCEFSTGNTIYF
cdr3_nt: TGTGCCAGCTGCGAATTCTCTACCGGAAACACCATATATTTT

j_call: TRBJ2-3
clone_size: -
d_call: -
v_call: TRBV13
cdr3_aa: CASSLGTSQDTQYF
cdr3_nt: TGTGCCAGCAGCTTAGGGACTTCTCAAGATACGCAGTATTTT

j_call: TRBJ2-7
clone_size: -
d_call: -
v_call: TRBV6-5
cdr3_aa: CASSAGTSYEQYF
cdr3_nt: TGTGCCAGCAGCGCCGGGACTTCCTACGAGCAGTACTTC

j_call: TRBJ2-7
clone_size: once
d_call: -
v_call: TRBV4-2
cdr3_aa: CASSQEKVLGQGGYEQYF
cdr3_nt: TGTGCCAGCAGCCAAGAAAAGGTCTTAGGGCAGGGAGGCTACGAGCAGTACTTC

j_call: TRBJ1-5
clone_size: -
d_call: -
v_call: TRBV18
cdr3_aa: CASSPTGQPQHF
cdr3_nt: TGTGCCAGCTCACCAACGGGTCAGCCCCAGCATTTT

j_call: TRBJ1-2
clone_size: -
d_call: -
v_call: TRBV11-2
cdr3_aa: CASSLSFAEVYGYTF
cdr3_nt: TGTGCCAGCAGCTTAAGTTTCGCGGAGGTCTATGGCTACACCTTC

j_call: TRBJ1-2
clone_size: -
d_call: TRBD1
v_call: TRBV24-1
cdr3_aa: CATSESGQPEGYTF
cdr3_nt: TGTGCCACCAGTGAATCGGGACAGCCCGAAGGCTACACCTTC

j_call: TRBJ1-1
clone_size: -
d_call: TRBD1
v_call: TRBV7-6
cdr3_aa: CASSSGTGLKAEAFF
cdr3_nt: TGTGCCAGCAGCTCCGGGACAGGGTTAAAGGCTGAAGCTTTCTTT

j_call: TRBJ2-2
clone_size: -
d_call: -
v_call: TRBV5-4
cdr3_aa: CASSQLGRLSSGELFF
cdr3_nt: TGTGCCAGCAGCCAACTGGGCAGGCTATCCTCCGGGGAGCTGTTTTTT

j_call: TRBJ1-1
clone_size: -
d_call: -
v_call: TRBV9
cdr3_aa: CASSVQAALNTEAFF
cdr3_nt: TGTGCCAGCAGCGTACAGGCAGCTTTGAACACTGAAGCTTTCTTT

j_call: TRBJ2-1
clone_size: -
d_call: -
v_call: TRBV5-1
cdr3_aa: CASTADGSVVNEQFF
cdr3_nt: TGCGCCAGCACCGCCGACGGGAGTGTTGTCAATGAGCAGTTCTTC

j_call: TRBJ1-5
clone_size: once
d_call: TRBD1
v_call: TRBV30
cdr3_aa: CAWSVGTGNQPQHF
cdr3_nt: TGTGCCTGGAGTGTAGGGACAGGGAATCAGCCCCAGCATTTT

j_call: TRBJ2-1
clone_size: once
d_call: TRBD2
v_call: TRBV24-1
cdr3_aa: CATSDQGLAGGWGEQFF
cdr3_nt: TGTGCCACCAGTGACCAGGGACTAGCGGGAGGGTGGGGTGAGCAGTTCTTC

j_call: TRBJ1-3
clone_size: many
d_call: TRBD1
v_call: TRBV6-5
cdr3_aa: CASSYKGARGNTIYF
cdr3_nt: TGTGCCAGCAGTTACAAGGGGGCGCGAGGAAACACCATATATTTT

j_call: TRBJ2-7
clone_size: many
d_call: -
v_call: TRBV21-1
cdr3_aa: CASSTRLAAFDEQYF
cdr3_nt: TGTGCCAGCAGCACTCGACTAGCGGCATTCGACGAGCAGTACTTC